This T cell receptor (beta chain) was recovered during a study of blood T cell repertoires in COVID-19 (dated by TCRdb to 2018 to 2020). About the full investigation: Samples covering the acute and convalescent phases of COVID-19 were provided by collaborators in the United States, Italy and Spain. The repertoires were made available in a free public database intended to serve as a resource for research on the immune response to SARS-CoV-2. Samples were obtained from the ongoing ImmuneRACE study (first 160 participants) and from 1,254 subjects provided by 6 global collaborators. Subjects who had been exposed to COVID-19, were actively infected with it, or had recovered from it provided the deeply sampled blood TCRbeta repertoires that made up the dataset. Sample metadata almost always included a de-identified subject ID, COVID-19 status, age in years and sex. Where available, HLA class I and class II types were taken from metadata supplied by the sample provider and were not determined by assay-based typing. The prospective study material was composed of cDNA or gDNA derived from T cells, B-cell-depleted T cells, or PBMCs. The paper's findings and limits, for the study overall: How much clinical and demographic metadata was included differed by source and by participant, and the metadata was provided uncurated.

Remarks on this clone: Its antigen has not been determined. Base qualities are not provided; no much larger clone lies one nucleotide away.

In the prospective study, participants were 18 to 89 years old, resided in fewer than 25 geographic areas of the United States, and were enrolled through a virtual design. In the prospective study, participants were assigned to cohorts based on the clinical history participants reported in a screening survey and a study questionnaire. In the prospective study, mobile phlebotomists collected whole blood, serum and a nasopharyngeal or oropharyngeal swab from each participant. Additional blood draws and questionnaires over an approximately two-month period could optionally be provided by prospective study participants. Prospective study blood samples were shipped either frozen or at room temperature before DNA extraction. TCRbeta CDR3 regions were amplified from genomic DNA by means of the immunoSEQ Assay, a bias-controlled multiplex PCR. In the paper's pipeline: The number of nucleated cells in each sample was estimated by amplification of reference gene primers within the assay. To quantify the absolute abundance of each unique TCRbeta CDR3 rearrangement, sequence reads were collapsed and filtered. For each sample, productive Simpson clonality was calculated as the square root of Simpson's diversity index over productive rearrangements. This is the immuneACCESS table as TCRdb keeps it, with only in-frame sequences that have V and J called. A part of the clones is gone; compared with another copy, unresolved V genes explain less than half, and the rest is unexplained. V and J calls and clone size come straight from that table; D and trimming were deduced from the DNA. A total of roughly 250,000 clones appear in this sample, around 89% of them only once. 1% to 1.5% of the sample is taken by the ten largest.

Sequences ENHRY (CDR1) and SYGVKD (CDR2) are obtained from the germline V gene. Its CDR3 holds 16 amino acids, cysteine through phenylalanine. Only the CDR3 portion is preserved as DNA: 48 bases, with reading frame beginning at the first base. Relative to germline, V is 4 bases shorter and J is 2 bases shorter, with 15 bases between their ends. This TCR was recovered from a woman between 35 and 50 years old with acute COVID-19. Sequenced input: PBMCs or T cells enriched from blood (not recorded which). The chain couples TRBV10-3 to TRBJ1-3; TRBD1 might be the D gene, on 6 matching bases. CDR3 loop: CAISGGGGAPGNTIYF. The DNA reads TGTGCCATCAGTGGGGGAGGGGGGGCTCCTGGAAACACCATATATTTT.